This is a list of T cell receptor beta chains from one sample in a study of control samples from healthy donors and cancer patients. Assay: immunoSEQ multiplex PCR; the TCRdb copy retains only in-frame clones and omits some. The sample includes 40,000 to 65,000 clones, around 87% of them seen just once. Sequencing was performed on PBMCs. These receptors were collected from a man aged 60 to 75 with head and neck cancer. Both conserved end residues are part of each CDR3. The order of the fields is J gene, V gene, D gene, clone size, CDR3 DNA, CDR3 protein. A D gene is named only where the DNA matches it firmly. Clone sizes are given selectively: once, few, many, or a class where the clone is expanded.

TRBJ2-1 TRBV7-3 - - TGTGCCAGCAGCCCCGCGGGACCGGGGGCCTCCTACAATGAGCAGTTCTTC CASSPAGPGASYNEQFF
TRBJ2-1 TRBV14 TRBD2 - TGTGCCAGCAGCCAGATCCTAGCGGGAGGGGCCGAGCAGTTCTTC CASSQILAGGAEQFF
TRBJ1-1 TRBV28 - - TGTGCCAGCACCCAAGATGGGGTGGAGGCTTTCTTT CASTQDGVEAFF
TRBJ2-3 TRBV11-3 - - TGTGCCAGCAGCTTAGCTGTGGGTGGCACAGATACGCAGTATTTT CASSLAVGGTDTQYF
TRBJ1-2 TRBV28 TRBD1 few TGTGCCAGCAGAAATAGCCCACAGGGGAACTATGGCTACACCTTC CASRNSPQGNYGYTF
TRBJ2-7 TRBV2 - - TGTGCCAGCAGTGAACGGGCAGGGACTTACGAGCAGTACTTC CASSERAGTYEQYF
TRBJ2-3 TRBV9 - - TGTGCCAGCAGCGCGCCCACTAGCACAGATACGCAGTATTTT CASSAPTSTDTQYF
TRBJ2-5 TRBV5-4 TRBD1 - TGTGCCAGCAGCTGGGACAGGGGCCAAGAGACCCAGTACTTC CASSWDRGQETQYF
TRBJ2-1 TRBV3-1/TRBV3-2 TRBD1 - TGTGCCAGCAGCCAAGACAGGGGGCCCCACAATGAGCAGTTCTTC CASSQDRGPHNEQFF
TRBJ2-7 TRBV19 TRBD1 - TGTGCCAGTAGTATAGATCGAACAGGGGAATACGAGCAGTACTTC CASSIDRTGEYEQYF
TRBJ1-3 TRBV6-5 - - TGTGCCAGCAAGGGGGGAGAGACAGGTGGAAACACCATATATTTT CASKGGETGGNTIYF
TRBJ2-2 TRBV5-6 TRBD1 - TGTGCCAGCAGCCGACCCTGGACAGGCCACACCGGGGAGCTGTTTTTT CASSRPWTGHTGELFF
TRBJ1-5 TRBV28 - - TGTGCCAGCAGTTCGCCTCAGCCCCAGCATTTT CASSSPQPQHF
TRBJ2-7 TRBV6-2/TRBV6-3 - - TGTGCCAGCAGCCAGGGGGGCGAGCAGTACTTC CASSQGGEQYF
TRBJ1-2 TRBV7-2 - - TGTGCCAGCAGCTTAGTTGGGCTTCGAGCCGGTCAATCGAGCGGCTACACCTTC CASSLVGLRAGQSSGYTF
TRBJ2-7 TRBV6-5 - once TGTGCCAGCAGAACGCAGCAGGGGGGTCGAGGCGAGCAGTACTTC CASRTQQGGRGEQYF
TRBJ1-1 TRBV12-3/TRBV12-4 - - TGTGCCAGCAGTAAGGAGATTGACACTGAAGCTTTCTTT CASSKEIDTEAFF
TRBJ1-2 TRBV28 TRBD1 - TGTGCCAGTCAAACCCCGACAGGGTATCCCTATGGCTACACCTTC CASQTPTGYPYGYTF
TRBJ2-5 TRBV19 TRBD1 - TGTGCCAGTAGTACCCCATCGACAGGGGGAGGAGAGACCCAGTACTTC CASSTPSTGGGETQYF
TRBJ1-1 TRBV18 TRBD1 - TGTGCCAGCTCACTGCAGGGGGTGGAAGCTTTCTTT CASSLQGVEAFF
TRBJ1-3 TRBV7-9 - - TGTGCCAGCAGCCCCCCAGGGGTCCCTCCTGGAAACACCATATATTTT CASSPPGVPPGNTIYF
TRBJ2-2 TRBV6-5 TRBD2 - TGTGCCAGCAGTTATGGCCTAGCGGTGAGCACCGGGGAGCTGTTTTTT CASSYGLAVSTGELFF
TRBJ1-1 TRBV11-2 - - TGTGCCAGCAGCCTAGACAGCGTCGGAATACTTAACACTGAAGCTTTCTTT CASSLDSVGILNTEAFF
TRBJ2-1 TRBV9 - - TGTGCCAGCAGCGTAGTCGGTGGTAGTAAGGAGCAGTTCTTC CASSVVGGSKEQFF
TRBJ1-2 TRBV4-3 - - TGCGCCAGCAGCCAAGAGGGCGGGGGCAGCTTCAACTATGGCTACACCTTC CASSQEGGGSFNYGYTF
TRBJ2-3 TRBV7-2 TRBD2 - TGTGCCAGCAGCTTTCGCTATCAGCGGGGGGCCCCCGATACGCAGTATTTT CASSFRYQRGAPDTQYF